The TCR beta chain under discussion was sequenced for a study of T cell changes during pregnancy in multiple sclerosis. Trimming took 8 bases from V and 4 from J; bases not matched to a gene: 5. Germline V lookup: CDR1 SGHTA, CDR2 FQGNSA. This CDR3 is built from 14 residues. Clones were sequenced by immunoSEQ multiplex PCR, and TCRdb holds only the in-frame ones, with some missing. Of approximately 50,000 clones in the sample, roughly 95% were seen once. The chain combines TRBV7-2 with TRBJ2-7, with 13 nucleotides matching TRBD2. The TCR originated in a female donor with multiple sclerosis, enrolled in a pregnancy study. The source material was CD4+ T cells from peripheral blood mononuclear cells, sampled in the third trimester of pregnancy. In DNA form, the CDR3 reads TGTGCCAGCGAGACTAGCGGGGGGACATACGAGCAGTACTTC. It codes for CASETSGGTYEQYF.